Shown below are 29 T cell receptor beta chains from a single sample sequenced in a study of CD8 T cells in ankylosing spondylitis. Study results and limitations: What seemed typical of ankylosing spondylitis blood was a TCR beta motif built from about eight highly homologous variants.

Each CDR3 protein gets one entry after TCRdb re-called the 5' RACE reads with MiXCR. The sample comprises around 540,000 distinct CDR3 sequences, roughly 13% of which are singletons, and 6.8% rests with the top ten. These receptors' antigens are unknown. Sample: blood, either unsorted or a sorted T cell fraction (not recorded which). Every receptor here comes from a male donor with ankylosing spondylitis.

V and J are TRBV6-1 and TRBJ2-3; TRBD2 matches at 14 bases. There are 17 residues in the CDR3. CDR1 is MNHNS, CDR2 SASEGT, per germline. The V and J ends lost 7 bases and 5 bases, in that order; junction bases with no gene match: 11. CDR3 coding DNA: TGTGCCAGCATCGAGGATGGACTAGCGGGAGGAGGAGATACGCAGTATTTT. Its translation is CASIEDGLAGGGDTQYF.

The chain combines TRBV7-8 with TRBJ2-5, with D tentatively TRBD2 (5 bases). The CDR3 has 13 residues. Germline CDR1 reads SGHVS; CDR2 reads FQNEAQ. The germline V and J ends were trimmed by 7 bases and 2 bases, with 11 bases remaining between them. The CDR3 protein is CASKLVPQETQYF. Written as DNA, the CDR3 is TGTGCCAGCAAACTAGTACCACAAGAGACCCAGTACTTC.

The chain links TRBV14 to TRBJ1-5; no firm D call. The CDR3 contains 12 residues. Germline-derived CDR1 and CDR2 are SGHDN and FVKESK. With 8 bases removed from V and 10 bases from J, the gap between germline ends came to 15 bases. The CDR3 reads CASRHPISPQHF. In DNA form, the CDR3 reads TGTGCCAGCCGACACCCGATCAGTCCCCAGCATTTT.

The V and J genes are TRBV20-1 and TRBJ2-1; 10 nucleotides agree with TRBD2. This CDR3 is built from 14 residues. The ends lost 4 bases at V and 6 bases at J; junction bases unmatched: 6. Germline CDR1 is DFQATT and CDR2 is SNEGSKA (reference sequence). In DNA form, the CDR3 reads TGCAGTGCTAACCATGCTAGCGGGGGCAATGAGCAGTTCTTC. Amino acids: CSANHASGGNEQFF.

This clonotype was found a few times. The chain is built from TRBV28 and TRBJ2-3; the D gene is possibly TRBD2 (5 bases). The CDR3 is 14 residues long. Germline V gene lookup returns CDR1 MDHEN and CDR2 SYDVKM. Trimming stripped 7 bases from V and 6 bases from J, with 17 bases between. The CDR3 region is CASIRVRGMDTQYF. The CDR3 nucleotides are TGTGCCAGCATCAGAGTACGGGGAATGGATACGCAGTATTTT.

The rearrangement joins TRBV2 to TRBJ2-7, with D possibly being TRBD2 (6 bases). V lost 7 bases, J lost 1 base, and 14 bases lay in between. CDR1 is SNHLY, CDR2 FYNNEI, per germline. The CDR3 is made up of 14 amino acids. Here the CDR3 reads CASKVWGGSYEQYF. CDR3 DNA sequence: TGTGCCAGCAAGGTGTGGGGAGGATCCTACGAGCAGTACTTC.

This clonotype was seen a handful of times. The rearrangement links TRBV27 to TRBJ2-5, with 13 bases identical to TRBD2. With V trimmed by 6 bases and J by 2 bases, 6 bases remained unmatched. The CDR3 loop spans 16 amino acids. CDR1 and CDR2 (germline): MNHEY, SMNVEV (reference sequence). Here the CDR3 reads CASRGLAGPFQETQYF. The DNA of the CDR3 is TGTGCCAGCAGGGGACTAGCGGGACCTTTTCAAGAGACCCAGTACTTC.

Only a few counts were recorded for this clonotype. This chain links TRBV6-1 with TRBJ2-7; 11 bases fit TRBD2. The CDR3 consists of 15 residues. J lost 5 bases, V lost 8 bases, and 11 bases had no gene match. The germline CDR1 and CDR2 sequences are MNHNS and SASEGT. The CDR3 is CASHSGRVPYDEQYV. The CDR3 coding sequence is TGTGCCAGCCATAGCGGGAGGGTACCCTACGACGAGCAGTACGTC.

This clonotype was found a few times. CDR3 coding DNA: TGTGCCAGCAGCAAGGGCAGGAAGTACTTC. Protein product: CASSKGRKYF. V gene TRBV21-1 combines with J gene TRBJ2-5. TRBV21-1 is flagged as a pseudogene. The CDR3 covers 10 residues.

The CDR3 protein is CASSIIAGELFF. In DNA form, the CDR3 reads TGTGCCAGCAGTATTATCGCCGGGGAGCTGTTTTTT. The rearrangement joins TRBV13 to TRBJ2-2; no clear D. V was trimmed by 6 bases and J by 6 bases, leaving 8 bases between them. This CDR3 contains 12 residues. In germline, CDR1 is PRHDT, CDR2 FYEKMQ (reference sequence). The variable domain in full, with the rest retrieved from reference TRBV13 and TRBJ2-2, is AAGVIQSPRHLIKEKRETATLKCYPIPRHDTVYWYQQGPGQDPQFLISFYEKMQSDKGSIPDRFSAQQFSDYHSELNMSSLELGDSALYFCASSIIAGELFFGEGSRLTVL.

This chain connects TRBV15 to TRBJ2-1; D possibly corresponds to TRBD2 (5 bases). The CDR3 has 15 residues. Germline-derived CDR1 and CDR2 are LNHNV and YYDKDF (reference sequence). Deletions cut 0 bases from V and 3 bases from J, with 9 bases between. This CDR3 reads CATSRDLAGYNEQFF. For the CDR3, the DNA is TGTGCCACCAGCAGAGATCTGGCGGGCTACAATGAGCAGTTCTTC.

The table lists this clonotype with a few counts. The chain employs TRBV30 and TRBJ2-7; a weak D match, TRBD1 (5 bases). This CDR3 is built from 11 residues. CDR1 is GTSNPN, CDR2 SVGIG, per germline (reference sequence). V dropped 2 bases and J dropped 6 bases, with 8 bases sitting between them. In DNA, the CDR3 is TGTGCCTGGAGTAAGGGGCTCGAGCAGTACTTC. Residues: CAWSKGLEQYF.

This clonotype was counted between two and nine times. The J gene is TRBJ2-7, the V gene TRBV20-1; 8 bases align to TRBD2. The ends lost 1 base at V and 6 bases at J; junction bases unmatched: 8. This CDR3 comprises 14 residues. CDR1 DFQATT and CDR2 SNEGSKA come from the germline V gene (reference sequence). The CDR3 DNA sequence: TGCAGTGCTAGAGTAAGCGGGAGCTTGTCCGAGCAGTACGTC. Translation: CSARVSGSLSEQYV.

This clonotype was seen a few times. The chain links TRBV7-8 to TRBJ2-7, with 7 bases lining up with TRBD1. Trimming at V came to 0 bases and at J to 3 bases, leaving 14 bases not matched to a gene. CDR3 length: 18 residues. The germline CDR1 and CDR2 sequences are SGHVS and FQNEAQ. CDR3 amino acids: CASSLARVQGDQNYEQYV. CDR3 DNA: TGTGCCAGCAGCTTAGCGAGGGTGCAGGGGGACCAAAACTACGAGCAGTACGTC.

The sample holds a few counts of this clonotype. The rearrangement joins TRBV30 to TRBJ2-1; no reliable D call. Germline values: CDR1 GTSNPN, CDR2 SVGIG (reference sequence). Trimming stripped 0 bases from V and 10 bases from J, with 10 bases between. The CDR3 totals 12 residues. CDR3 in amino acids: CAWSVLFTEQFF. Written as DNA, the CDR3 is TGTGCCTGGAGTGTACTGTTCACCGAGCAGTTCTTC.

This clonotype was counted between two and nine times. This chain links TRBV5-1 with TRBJ2-2; 7 bases map to TRBD1. With V trimmed by 4 bases and J by 8 bases, 14 bases remained unmatched. CDR1 and CDR2 (germline): SGHRS, YFSETQ. This CDR3 region has 16 residues. CDR3 loop: CASSIGTARLPGELFF. CDR3 DNA: TGCGCCAGCAGCATCGGGACAGCCAGGCTACCTGGGGAGCTGTTTTTT.

The table lists this clonotype with many counts. This chain joins TRBV29-1 and TRBJ2-7; no clear D. Trimming left V 0 bases short and J 5 bases short, with 14 bases between. This CDR3 has 14 amino acids. CDR1 is SQVTM, CDR2 ANQGSEA, per germline. CDR3 nucleotides: TGCAGCGTTGAAGACCCCGCCAGGCACGACGAGCAGTACTTC. Protein product: CSVEDPARHDEQYF.

This clonotype was seen many times. The chain couples TRBV12-3 or TRBV12-4 to TRBJ1-1; D is unresolved. Trimming took off 3 bases at V and 1 base at J, with 6 bases between the two ends. This CDR3 has 13 residues. The CDR3 here is CASSFGENTEAFF. The CDR3, as DNA: TGTGCCAGCAGTTTTGGAGAGAACACTGAAGCTTTCTTT.

CDR3 amino acids: CASSLGQGGVAEAFF. The CDR3 nucleotides are TGTGCCAGCAGCTTAGGTCAGGGCGGAGTCGCTGAAGCTTTCTTT. The chain has TRBV7-9 and TRBJ1-1, with D possibly being TRBD1 (5 bases). The length of the CDR3 is 15 residues. Trimming removed 1 base from V and 6 bases from J, with 15 bases in between. Germline-derived CDR1 and CDR2 are SEHNR and FQNEAQ (reference sequence). Drawing the rest from reference TRBV7-9 and TRBJ1-1, the complete variable domain is DTGVSQNPRHKITKRGQNVTFRCDPISEHNRLYWYRQTLGQGPEFLTYFQNEAQLEKSRLLSDRFSAERPKGSFSTLEIQRTEQGDSAMYLCASSLGQGGVAEAFFGQGTRLTVV.

This clonotype was counted only a few times. The genes are TRBV15 and TRBJ1-1; D not resolved. Per the germline V gene, CDR1 is LNHNV and CDR2 is YYDKDF (reference sequence). This CDR3 is built from 13 residues. Trimming pared 2 bases from V and 5 bases from J, leaving 9 bases between. The DNA of the CDR3 is TGTGCCACCAGCAGAAGATTGGGGACTGAAGCTTTCTTT. As protein: CATSRRLGTEAFF.

This clonotype was seen only once. This rearrangement joins TRBV20-1 to TRBJ2-4, with D uncertain. Trimming cost V 4 bases and J 1 base, with 11 bases left between them. Germline V gives CDR1 DFQATT, CDR2 SNEGSKA (reference sequence). This CDR3 comprises 14 residues. The DNA of the CDR3 is TGCAGTGCTACTAGGAGTTCGGCCAAAAACATTCAGTACTTC. It is translated as CSATRSSAKNIQYF.

In regard to this clonotype: One base away lies a much larger clone, so this may be a sequencing read error. The chain has TRBV20-1 and TRBJ2-1; 8 bases match TRBD2. In germline, CDR1 is DFQATT, CDR2 SNEGSKA (reference sequence). Losses at the gene ends were 6 bases for V and 6 bases for J; bases not matched to a gene: 13. This CDR3 has 15 amino acids. CDR3 residues: CSARPGVAGSNEQFF. The CDR3, as DNA: TGCAGTGCCCGACCGGGGGTAGCGGGGAGCAATGAGCAGTTCTTC.

This clonotype was counted only a few times. The V and J genes are TRBV7-9 and TRBJ2-1, with 9 bases lining up with TRBD2. Germline lookup yields CDR1 SEHNR and CDR2 FQNEAQ (reference sequence). V shed 0 bases, J shed 5 bases, and the junction held 5 bases outside the gene matches. The CDR3 consists of 16 residues. The CDR3 coding sequence is TGTGCCAGCAGCTTAGCGGTAGCGGGAGTCGACAATGAGCAGTTCTTC. Translating it yields CASSLAVAGVDNEQFF.

The J gene is TRBJ2-7, the V gene TRBV11-2, with 8 bases lining up with TRBD2. The CDR3 is 16 residues long. J lost 0 bases, V lost 3 bases, and 7 bases had no gene match. Looked up from germline, CDR1 is SGHAT and CDR2 is FQNNGV. This chain's CDR3 is CASSLGPSGLSYEQYV. CDR3 sequence (DNA): TGTGCCAGCAGCTTGGGCCCTAGCGGGCTCTCCTACGAGCAGTACGTC.

This clonotype has more than one count but fewer than ten. The chain recombines TRBV12-3 or TRBV12-4 with TRBJ1-5; D is possibly TRBD1 (5 bases). The CDR3 runs to 13 residues. V was pared by 9 bases and J by 2 bases, with 11 bases between. CDR3 nucleotide sequence: TGTGCCAGTAAGCAGGGAGGCAATCAGCCCCAGCATTTT. Protein sequence: CASKQGGNQPQHF.

At least ten counts were recorded for this clonotype. The V and J genes are TRBV12-3 or TRBV12-4 and TRBJ2-4, with D tentatively TRBD2 (6 bases). The V gene lost 6 bases and the J gene lost 3 bases, with 15 bases spanning the gap. The length of the CDR3 is 15 residues. CDR3 amino acids: CASRGWRDDKNIQYF. DNA of the CDR3: TGTGCCAGCAGGGGTTGGAGGGATGACAAAAACATTCAGTACTTC.

This clonotype was seen repeatedly, ten times or more. V and J are TRBV5-5 and TRBJ2-1; 10 positions agree with TRBD2. The V segment lost 5 bases and the J segment 4 bases; nucleotides outside the gene matches: 6. Germline CDR1 is SGHKS and CDR2 is YYEKEE (reference sequence). There are 15 residues in the CDR3. The CDR3 nucleotides are TGTGCCAGCAGTTTCAGCGGGAGGGGGTACAATGAGCAGTTCTTC. Translating gives CASSFSGRGYNEQFF.

This chain links TRBV7-6 with TRBJ2-2; D may be TRBD2 (5 bases). The V gene's germline CDR1 is SGHVS and CDR2 FNYEAQ. This CDR3 comprises 23 residues. Trimming shortened V by 4 bases and J by 1 base, and 34 bases separated the two germline ends. The chain's CDR3 is CASSSYPVRPRVYLKGNTGELFF. DNA of the CDR3: TGTGCCAGCAGCTCCTATCCGGTTCGACCGCGGGTCTACTTAAAAGGGAACACCGGGGAGCTGTTTTTT.

The V and J genes are TRBV20-1 and TRBJ2-1; 11 nucleotides agree with TRBD1. Trimming took 5 bases from V and 6 from J; bases not matched to a gene: 6. Germline V lookup: CDR1 DFQATT, CDR2 SNEGSKA (reference sequence). CDR3 length: 14 residues. CDR3 nucleotides: TGCAGTGCTTCTAAGGGACAGGGGGGCAATGAGCAGTTCTTC. Protein: CSASKGQGGNEQFF.